These 2 T cell receptor beta chains came from one sample sequenced in a study of blood T cell repertoires in COVID-19. Sequenced by immunoSEQ multiplex PCR; TCRdb stores in-frame clones only, minus some. The table lists around 210,000 clones, roughly 85% of them singletons, with about 5.1% in the top ten. The sample comprised peripheral blood. The receptors were gathered from a man aged 45 to 65 with COVID-19, enrolled during active disease.

V and J are TRBV19 and TRBJ2-7; 7 bases line up with TRBD1. This CDR3 comprises 13 residues. The junction had 3 bases not matched to a gene; V was cut back by 6 bases and J by 1 base. Germline CDR1 LNHDA, CDR2 SQIVND (reference sequence). This chain's CDR3 is CASRVTGSYEQYF. CDR3 sequence (DNA): TGTGCCAGTAGGGTGACAGGGTCCTACGAGCAGTACTTC.

This sequence joins TRBV4-1 and TRBJ1-3, with D possibly being TRBD1 (6 bases). Trimming stripped 8 bases from V and 0 bases from J, with 11 bases between. The germline V gene encodes CDR1 MGHRA and CDR2 YSYEKL. CDR3 length: 14 residues. The CDR3 DNA is TGCGCCAGCGGAAGACAGGACTCTGGAAACACCATATATTTT. It encodes CASGRQDSGNTIYF.